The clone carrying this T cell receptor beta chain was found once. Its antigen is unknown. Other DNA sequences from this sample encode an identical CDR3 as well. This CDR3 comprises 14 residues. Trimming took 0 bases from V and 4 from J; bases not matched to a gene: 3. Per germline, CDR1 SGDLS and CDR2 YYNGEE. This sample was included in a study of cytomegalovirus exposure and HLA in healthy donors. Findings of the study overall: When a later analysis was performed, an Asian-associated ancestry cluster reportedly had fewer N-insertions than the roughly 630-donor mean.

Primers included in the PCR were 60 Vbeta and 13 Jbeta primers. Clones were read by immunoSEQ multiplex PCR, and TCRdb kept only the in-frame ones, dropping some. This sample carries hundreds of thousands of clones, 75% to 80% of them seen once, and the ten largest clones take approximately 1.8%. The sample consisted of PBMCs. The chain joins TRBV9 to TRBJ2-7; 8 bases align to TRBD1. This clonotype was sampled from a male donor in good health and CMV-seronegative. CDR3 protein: CASSVGGQGYEQYF. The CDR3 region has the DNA TGTGCCAGCAGCGTAGGAGGACAGGGTTACGAGCAGTACTTC.